This TCR beta chain appears in the sequencing data of a study of cytotoxic CD8 clonotypes in ibrutinib-treated CLL. The study, taken as a whole, reports: Clonality grew at ibrutinib response; at progression, it decreased back toward baseline. Measured clonality at baseline was greater than in age-matched healthy donors and tracked with circulating CD8+ T-cell counts.

A remark on this clone: Its specificity is unknown.

The intended depth for sequencing was 1 in 200,000 to 1 in 1 million T cells. TCRdb's copy holds only in-frame clones and misses some; the assay was immunoSEQ multiplex PCR. Counted here are more than 25,000 clones, approximately 80% occurring once; the ten biggest clones make up 40% to 60%. Germline V gives CDR1 SGHTA, CDR2 FQGTGA. After removal of 5 bases from V and 6 bases from J, the junction contained 8 bases not matched to a gene. The CDR3 spans 15 residues. The genes are TRBV7-3 and TRBJ2-2; 8 positions match TRBD1. The sequenced sample was PBMCs, obtained after 36 months of ibrutinib treatment. The source is a human donor with chronic lymphocytic leukemia. CDR3 in amino acids: CASSPDRAGSGELFF. CDR3 DNA sequence: TGTGCCAGCAGCCCGGACAGGGCCGGTTCCGGGGAGCTGTTTTTT.